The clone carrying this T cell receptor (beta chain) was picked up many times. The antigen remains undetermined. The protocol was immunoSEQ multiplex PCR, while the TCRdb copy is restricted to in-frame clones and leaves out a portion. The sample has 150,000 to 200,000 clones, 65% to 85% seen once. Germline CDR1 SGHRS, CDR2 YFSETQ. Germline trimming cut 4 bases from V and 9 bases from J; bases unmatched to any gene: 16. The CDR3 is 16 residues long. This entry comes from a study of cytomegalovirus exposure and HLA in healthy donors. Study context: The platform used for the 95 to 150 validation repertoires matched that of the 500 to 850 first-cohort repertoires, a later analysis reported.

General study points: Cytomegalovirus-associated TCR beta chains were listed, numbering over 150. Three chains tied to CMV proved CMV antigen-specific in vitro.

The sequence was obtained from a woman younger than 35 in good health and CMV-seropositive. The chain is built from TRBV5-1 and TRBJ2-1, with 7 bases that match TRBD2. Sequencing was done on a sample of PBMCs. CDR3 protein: CASSPGLESWESEQFF. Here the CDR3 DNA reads TGCGCCAGCAGCCCAGGACTAGAGAGTTGGGAAAGTGAGCAGTTCTTC.